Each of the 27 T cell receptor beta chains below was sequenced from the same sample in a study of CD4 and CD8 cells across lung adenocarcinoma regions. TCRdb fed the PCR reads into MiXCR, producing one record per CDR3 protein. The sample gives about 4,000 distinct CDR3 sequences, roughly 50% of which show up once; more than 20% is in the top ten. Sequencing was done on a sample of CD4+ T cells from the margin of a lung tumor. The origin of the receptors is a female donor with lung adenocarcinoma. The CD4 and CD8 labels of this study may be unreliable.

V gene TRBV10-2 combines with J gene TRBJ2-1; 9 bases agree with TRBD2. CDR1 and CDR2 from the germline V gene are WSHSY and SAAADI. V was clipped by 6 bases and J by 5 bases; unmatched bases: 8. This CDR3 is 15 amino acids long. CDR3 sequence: CASRFIAGANNEQFF. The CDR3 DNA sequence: TGCGCCAGCAGGTTTATAGCGGGGGCCAACAATGAGCAGTTCTTC.

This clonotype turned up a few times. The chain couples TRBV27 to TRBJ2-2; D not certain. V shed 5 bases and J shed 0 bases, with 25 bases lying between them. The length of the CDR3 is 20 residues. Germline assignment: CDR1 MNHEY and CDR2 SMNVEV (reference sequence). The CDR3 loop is CASSRTEKLPWISNTGELFF. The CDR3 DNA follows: TGTGCCAGCAGTCGAACCGAAAAGCTTCCCTGGATTTCGAACACCGGGGAGCTGTTTTTT.

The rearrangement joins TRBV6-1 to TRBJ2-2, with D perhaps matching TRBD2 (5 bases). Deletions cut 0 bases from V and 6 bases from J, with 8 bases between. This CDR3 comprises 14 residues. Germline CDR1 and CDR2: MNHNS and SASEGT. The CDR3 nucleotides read TGTGCCAGCAGTGAAGCGTGGAGGTCCGGGGAGCTGTTTTTT. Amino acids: CASSEAWRSGELFF.

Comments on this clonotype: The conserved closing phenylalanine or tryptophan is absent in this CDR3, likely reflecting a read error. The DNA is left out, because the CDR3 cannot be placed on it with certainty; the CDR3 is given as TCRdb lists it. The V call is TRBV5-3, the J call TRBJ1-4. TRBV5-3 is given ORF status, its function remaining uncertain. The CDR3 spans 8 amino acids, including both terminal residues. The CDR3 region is CARRSVKG.

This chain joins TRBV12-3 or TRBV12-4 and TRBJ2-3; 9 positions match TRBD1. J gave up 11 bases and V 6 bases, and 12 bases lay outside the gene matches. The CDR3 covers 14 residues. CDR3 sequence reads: CASRGTGRTGEQYF. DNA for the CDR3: TGTGCCAGCAGAGGGACAGGGAGAACCGGGGAGCAGTATTTT.

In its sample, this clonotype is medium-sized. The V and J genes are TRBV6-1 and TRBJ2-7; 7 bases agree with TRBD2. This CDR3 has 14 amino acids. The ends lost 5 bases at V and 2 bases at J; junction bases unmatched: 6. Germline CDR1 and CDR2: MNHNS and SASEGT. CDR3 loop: CASSPGTNPYEQYF. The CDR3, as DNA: TGTGCCAGCAGTCCCGGGACTAACCCCTACGAGCAGTACTTC.

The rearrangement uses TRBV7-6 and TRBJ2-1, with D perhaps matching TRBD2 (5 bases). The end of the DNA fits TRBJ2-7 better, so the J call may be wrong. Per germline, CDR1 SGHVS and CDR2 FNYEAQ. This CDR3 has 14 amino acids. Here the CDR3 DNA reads TGTGCCAGCAGCTTCGGCATGGTACGGGGTGAGCAGTACTTC. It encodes CASSFGMVRGEQYF.

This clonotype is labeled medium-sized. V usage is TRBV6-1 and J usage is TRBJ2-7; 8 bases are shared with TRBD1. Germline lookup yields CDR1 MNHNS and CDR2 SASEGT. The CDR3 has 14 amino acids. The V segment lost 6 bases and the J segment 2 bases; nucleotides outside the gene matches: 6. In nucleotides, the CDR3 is TGTGCCAGCAGCCTTGAGGACAGGGCCTACGAGCAGTACTTC. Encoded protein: CASSLEDRAYEQYF.

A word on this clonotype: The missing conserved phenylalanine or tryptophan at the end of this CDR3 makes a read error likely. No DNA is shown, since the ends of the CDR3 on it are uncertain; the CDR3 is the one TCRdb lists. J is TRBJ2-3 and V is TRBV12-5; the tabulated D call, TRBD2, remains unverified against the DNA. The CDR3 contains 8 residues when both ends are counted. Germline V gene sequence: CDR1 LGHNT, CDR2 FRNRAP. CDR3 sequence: CRERVSPH.

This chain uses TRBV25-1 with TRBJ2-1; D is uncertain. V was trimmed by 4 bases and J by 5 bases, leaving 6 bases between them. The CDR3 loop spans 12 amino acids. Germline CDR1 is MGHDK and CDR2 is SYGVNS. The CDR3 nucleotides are TGTGCCAGCAGTGTACTCCACAATGAGCAGTTCTTC. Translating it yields CASSVLHNEQFF.

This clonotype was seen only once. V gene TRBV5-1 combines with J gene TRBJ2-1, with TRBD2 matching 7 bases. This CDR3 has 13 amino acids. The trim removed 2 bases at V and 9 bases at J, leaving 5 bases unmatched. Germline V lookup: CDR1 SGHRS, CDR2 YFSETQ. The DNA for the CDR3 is TGCGCCAGCAGCTTCTTCGGGGAGGGTGAGCAGTTCTTC. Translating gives CASSFFGEGEQFF. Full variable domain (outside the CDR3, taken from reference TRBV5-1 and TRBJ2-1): KAGVTQTPRYLIKTRGQQVTLSCSPISGHRSVSWYQQTPGQGLQFLFEYFSETQRNKGNFPGRFSGRQFSNSRSEMNVSTLELGDSALYLCASSFFGEGEQFFGPGTRLTVL.

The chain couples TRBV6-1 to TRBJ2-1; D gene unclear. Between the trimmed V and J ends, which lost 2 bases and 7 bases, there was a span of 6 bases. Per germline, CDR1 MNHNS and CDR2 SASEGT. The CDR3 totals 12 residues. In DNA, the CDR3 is TGTGCCAGCAGTGAATTAGGGAATGAGCAGTTCTTC. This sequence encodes CASSELGNEQFF.

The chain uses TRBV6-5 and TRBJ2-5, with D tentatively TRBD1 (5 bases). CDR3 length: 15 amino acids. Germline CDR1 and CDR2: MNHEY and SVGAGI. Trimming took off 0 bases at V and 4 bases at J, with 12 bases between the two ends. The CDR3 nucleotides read TGTGCCAGCAGTTACTCGGGCAGGGCCGGAGAGACCCAGTACTTC. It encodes CASSYSGRAGETQYF.

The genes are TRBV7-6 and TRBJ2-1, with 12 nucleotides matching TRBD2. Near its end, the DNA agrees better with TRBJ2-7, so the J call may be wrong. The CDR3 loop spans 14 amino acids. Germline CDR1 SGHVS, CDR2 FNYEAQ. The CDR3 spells CATTRTSGNYEQYF. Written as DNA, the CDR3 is TGTGCCACTACCCGGACTAGCGGGAACTACGAGCAGTACTTC.

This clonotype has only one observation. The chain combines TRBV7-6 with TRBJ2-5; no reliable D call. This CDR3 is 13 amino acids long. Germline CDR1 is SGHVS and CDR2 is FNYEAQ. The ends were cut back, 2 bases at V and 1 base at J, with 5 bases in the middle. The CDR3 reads CASSLPAQETQYF. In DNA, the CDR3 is TGTGCCAGCAGCTTACCGGCCCAAGAGACCCAGTACTTC.

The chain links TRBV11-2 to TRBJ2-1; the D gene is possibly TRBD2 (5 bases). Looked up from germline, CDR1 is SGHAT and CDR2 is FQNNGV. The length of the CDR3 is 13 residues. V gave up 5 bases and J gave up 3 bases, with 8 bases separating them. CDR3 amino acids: CASSPGYYNEQFF. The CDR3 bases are TGTGCCAGCAGCCCGGGATACTACAATGAGCAGTTCTTC.

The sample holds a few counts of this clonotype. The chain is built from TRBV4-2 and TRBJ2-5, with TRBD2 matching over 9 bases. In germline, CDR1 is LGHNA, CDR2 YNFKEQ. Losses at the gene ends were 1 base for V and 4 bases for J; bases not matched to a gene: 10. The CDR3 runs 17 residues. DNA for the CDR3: TGTGCCAGCAGCCAAGGGGGTCGGGCTAGCGGGATAGAGACCCAGTACTTC. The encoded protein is CASSQGGRASGIETQYF.

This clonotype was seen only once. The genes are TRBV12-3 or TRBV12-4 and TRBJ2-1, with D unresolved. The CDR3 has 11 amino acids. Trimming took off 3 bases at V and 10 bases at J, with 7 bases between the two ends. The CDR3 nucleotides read TGTGCCAGCAGTTTTCACTACGAGCAGTTCTTC. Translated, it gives CASSFHYEQFF.

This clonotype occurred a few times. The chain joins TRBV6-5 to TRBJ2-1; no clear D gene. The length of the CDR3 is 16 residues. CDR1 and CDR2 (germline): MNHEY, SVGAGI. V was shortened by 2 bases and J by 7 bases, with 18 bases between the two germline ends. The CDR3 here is CASSYILGPFRNEQFF. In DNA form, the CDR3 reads TGTGCCAGCAGTTACATATTAGGACCCTTTAGAAATGAGCAGTTCTTC.

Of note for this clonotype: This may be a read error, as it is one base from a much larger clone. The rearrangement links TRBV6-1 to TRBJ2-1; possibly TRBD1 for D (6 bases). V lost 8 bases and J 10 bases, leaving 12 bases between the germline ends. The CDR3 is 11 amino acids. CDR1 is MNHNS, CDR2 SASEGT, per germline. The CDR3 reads CASQGLYEQFF. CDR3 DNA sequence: TGTGCCAGCCAGGGGCTCTACGAGCAGTTCTTC.

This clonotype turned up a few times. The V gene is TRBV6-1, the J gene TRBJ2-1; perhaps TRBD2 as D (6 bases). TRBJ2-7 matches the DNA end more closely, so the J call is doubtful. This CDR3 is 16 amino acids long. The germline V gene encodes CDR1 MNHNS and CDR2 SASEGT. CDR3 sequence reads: CASCRSRDSSSYEQYF. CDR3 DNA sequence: TGTGCCAGCTGCCGCAGCCGGGACTCGAGCTCCTACGAGCAGTACTTC.

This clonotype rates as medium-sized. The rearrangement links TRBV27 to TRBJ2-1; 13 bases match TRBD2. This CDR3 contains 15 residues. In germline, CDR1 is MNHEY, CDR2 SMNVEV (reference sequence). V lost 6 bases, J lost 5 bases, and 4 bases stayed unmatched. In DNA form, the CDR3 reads TGTGCCAGCAGATCCGGGACTAGCGGGAACAATGAGCAGTTCTTC. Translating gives CASRSGTSGNNEQFF.

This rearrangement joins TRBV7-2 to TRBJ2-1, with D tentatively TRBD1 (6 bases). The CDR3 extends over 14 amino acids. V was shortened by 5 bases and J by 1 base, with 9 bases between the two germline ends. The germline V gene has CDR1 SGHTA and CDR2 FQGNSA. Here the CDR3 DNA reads TGTGCCAGCAGCCGGGACAAGTCCTACAATGAGCAGTTCTTC. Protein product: CASSRDKSYNEQFF.

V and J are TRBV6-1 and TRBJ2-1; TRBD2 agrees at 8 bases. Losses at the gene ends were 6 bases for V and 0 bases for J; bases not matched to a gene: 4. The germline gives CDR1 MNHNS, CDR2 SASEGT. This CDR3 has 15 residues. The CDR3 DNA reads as TGTGCCAGCAGCGCCGGGACTAGCTCCTACAATGAGCAGTTCTTC. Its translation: CASSAGTSSYNEQFF.

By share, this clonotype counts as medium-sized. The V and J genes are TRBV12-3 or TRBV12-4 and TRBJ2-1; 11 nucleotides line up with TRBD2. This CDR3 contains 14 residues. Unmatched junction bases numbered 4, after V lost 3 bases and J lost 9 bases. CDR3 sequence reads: CASSLSSGRVEQFF. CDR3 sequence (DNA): TGTGCCAGCAGTTTGAGTAGCGGGAGGGTTGAGCAGTTCTTC.

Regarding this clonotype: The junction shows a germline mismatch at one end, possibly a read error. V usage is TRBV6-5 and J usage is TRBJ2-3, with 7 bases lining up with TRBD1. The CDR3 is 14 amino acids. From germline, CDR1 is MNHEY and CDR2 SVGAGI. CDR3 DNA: TGTGCCAGCAGTTCTCGCACAGGGGAAGAGACCCAGTATTTC. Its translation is CASSSRTGEETQYF.

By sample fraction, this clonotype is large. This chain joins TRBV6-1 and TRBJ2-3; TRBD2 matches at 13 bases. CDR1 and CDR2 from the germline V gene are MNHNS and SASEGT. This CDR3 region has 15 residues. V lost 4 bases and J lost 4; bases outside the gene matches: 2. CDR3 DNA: TGTGCCAGCAGTGGACTAGCGGGAGGTCCAGATACGCAGTATTTT. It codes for CASSGLAGGPDTQYF.